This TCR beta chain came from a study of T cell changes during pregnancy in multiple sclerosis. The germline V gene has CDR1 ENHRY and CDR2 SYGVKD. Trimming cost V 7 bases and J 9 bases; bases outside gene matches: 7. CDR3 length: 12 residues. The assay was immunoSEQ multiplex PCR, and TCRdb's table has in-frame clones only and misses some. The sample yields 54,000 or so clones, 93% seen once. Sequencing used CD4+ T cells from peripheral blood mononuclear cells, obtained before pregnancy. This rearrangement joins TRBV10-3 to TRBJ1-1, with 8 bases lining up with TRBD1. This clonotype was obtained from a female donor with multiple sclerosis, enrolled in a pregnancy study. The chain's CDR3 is CAITQDRGQAFF. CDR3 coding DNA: TGTGCCATCACCCAAGACAGGGGACAAGCTTTCTTT.